Shown below are 5 T cell receptor beta chains from a single sample sequenced in a study of T-cell memory formation after mild COVID-19. TCRdb used MiXCR to reprocess the 5' RACE reads, holding one entry per CDR3 protein. Altogether 250,000 to 350,000 distinct CDR3 sequences are present, just under 20% being singletons, with the ten largest covering roughly 21%. Specimen: PBMCs or a T cell subset sorted from them (not recorded which). These receptors all come from a man between 18 and 35 years old who had mild COVID-19 (a few samples of this study predate the infection). Cell type and time point are not known.

This clonotype was observed at least ten times. The chain has TRBV5-1 and TRBJ2-4, with D possibly matching TRBD2 (5 bases). This CDR3 spans 13 amino acids. CDR1 is SGHRS and CDR2 is YFSETQ in the germline V gene. Trimming stripped 4 bases from V and 6 bases from J, with 11 bases between. The CDR3 region is CASSVLGGNIQYF. The CDR3 DNA reads TGCGCCAGCAGCGTACTAGGAGGAAACATTCAGTACTTC.

The chain employs TRBV7-2 and TRBJ1-2, with D uncertain. Trimming took off 4 bases at V and 4 bases at J, with 10 bases between the two ends. The germline gives CDR1 SGHTA, CDR2 FQGNSA. The CDR3 covers 13 residues. The CDR3, as DNA: TGTGCCAGCAGCTCCCCCCGGGTCTATGGCTACACCTTC. It is translated as CASSSPRVYGYTF.

The CDR3 region has the DNA TGCAGTGCTTTCACAGGGGGAAAACAAGAGACCCAGTACTTC. Translating it yields CSAFTGGKQETQYF. This chain joins TRBV20-1 and TRBJ2-5; the match to TRBD1 covers 8 bases. V shed 5 bases, J shed 2 bases, and the junction held 7 bases outside the gene matches. There are 14 residues in the CDR3. Germline-derived CDR1 and CDR2 are DFQATT and SNEGSKA (reference sequence).

This chain links TRBV7-9 with TRBJ2-1; 12 bases map to TRBD2. In germline, CDR1 is SEHNR, CDR2 FQNEAQ (reference sequence). The CDR3 totals 14 residues. V shed 5 bases, J shed 15 bases, and the junction held 11 bases outside the gene matches. The CDR3 DNA follows: TGTGCCAGCAGCCCCCGAGCTAGCGGGGGGGCGGCGTTCTTC. This gives the protein CASSPRASGGAAFF.

V is TRBV4-1 and J is TRBJ1-4; D is unresolved. Germline loops: CDR1 MGHRA, CDR2 YSYEKL. V was cut by 5 bases and J by 4 bases, with 14 bases left in between. CDR3 length: 15 amino acids. CDR3 nucleotides: TGCGCCAGCAGCTCAAGAGGCCCGGTTAATGAAAAACTGTTTTTT. Encoded protein: CASSSRGPVNEKLFF.